This T cell receptor beta chain was recovered during a study of OX40 agonist ivuxolimab in advanced cancers. Study-wide background: In this trial design, patients received ivuxolimab intravenously at 0.01 to 10 mg/kg every 2 weeks.

Produced via immunoSEQ multiplex PCR; TCRdb's table is partial and in-frame only. This repertoire shows 65,000 to 95,000 clones, more than 80% found once; its top ten account for 9% to 10%. In germline, CDR1 is PRHDT, CDR2 FYEKMQ (reference sequence). The CDR3 is 16 amino acids. The V segment lost 5 bases and the J segment 6 bases; nucleotides outside the gene matches: 12. The sample was CD4+ or CD8+ T cells sorted from blood, taken in a trial of the OX40 agonist ivuxolimab. The rearrangement joins TRBV13 to TRBJ2-7; 11 nucleotides match TRBD2. This TCR was recovered from an adult with an advanced solid tumor such as melanoma, head and neck, liver or kidney cancer. In DNA, the CDR3 is TGTGCCAGCAGCCTCATTACACGCGGGACTAGCGGCGAGCAGTACTTC. This encodes CASSLITRGTSGEQYF.